Presented here are 3 T cell receptor beta chains from one specimen sequenced in a study of blood T cells in healthy people across ages. PCR was performed a second time for about 6 to 12 cycles using a sample-barcoded 5' primer and a J-beta primer mix. MiXCR was run by TCRdb on the 5' RACE reads, yielding one entry per CDR3 protein. The table has hundreds of thousands of distinct CDR3 sequences, approximately 43% seen once. Sequencing was done on a sample of blood. The source of these receptors is a woman aged 60-75 years in good health.

As to this clonotype: A much larger clone lies a single base off, so this may be a read error. The chain has TRBV4-2 and TRBJ2-5; 10 bases fit TRBD2. Germline CDR1 reads LGHNA; CDR2 reads YNFKEQ. CDR3 length equals 15 residues. V trimming: 4 bases; J trimming: 3 bases; junction bases outside the gene matches: 5. The CDR3 nucleotides read TGTGCCAGCAGCCGGATAACTAGCGGGAAAGAGACCCAGTACTTC. Translating it yields CASSRITSGKETQYF.

A note on this clonotype: A much larger clone is a single base away; this may be a read error. The V and J genes are TRBV12-3 or TRBV12-4 and TRBJ2-1; D unclear. This CDR3 is 16 amino acids long. Trimming removed 5 bases from V and 5 bases from J, with 19 bases in between. As DNA, the CDR3 is TGTGCCAGCAGTCTCGGTGCGCTAGTACCTAACAATGAGCAGTTCTTC. It encodes CASSLGALVPNNEQFF.

This clonotype was observed at least ten times. The CDR3 DNA is TGCAGCGTTGCCCGGACAGTTGGGGAGCAGTACTTC. It translates to CSVARTVGEQYF. J is TRBJ2-7 and V is TRBV29-1; a possible D gene is TRBD1 (6 bases). The CDR3 totals 12 residues. Germline V lookup: CDR1 SQVTM, CDR2 ANQGSEA. V was shortened by 4 bases and J by 7 bases, with 14 bases between the two germline ends.